These 22 T cell receptor beta chains share one sample of origin, sequenced in a study of siplizumab effects on memory and regulatory T cells. Sequencing was performed with immunoSEQ multiplex PCR; in TCRdb, only in-frame clones are kept and a portion is missing. The table records more than 85,000 clones, just under 95% of them present only once. The source material was CD4+ T cells sorted from blood. The receptors come from a human donor in good health.

The chain employs TRBV18 and TRBJ2-7, with 8 bases identical to TRBD1. The CDR3 is 13 amino acids. Germline V lookup: CDR1 KGHSH, CDR2 LQKENI. J was trimmed by 3 bases and V by 6 bases; bases with no gene match: 4. The CDR3 nucleotides read TGTGCCAGCTCTCAAGGGACAGGCTACGAGCAGTACTTC. It codes for CASSQGTGYEQYF.

This chain joins TRBV15 and TRBJ2-2, with TRBD2 as a possible D gene (6 bases). The CDR3 is made up of 14 amino acids. Germline CDR1 reads LNHNV; CDR2 reads YYDKDF (reference sequence). Trimming took off 6 bases at V and 2 bases at J, with 10 bases between the two ends. CDR3 loop: CATSAGGNTGELFF. As DNA, the CDR3 is TGTGCCACCAGTGCCGGGGGAAACACCGGGGAGCTGTTTTTT.

The rearrangement joins TRBV18 to TRBJ2-5, with TRBD1 identical over 10 bases. Losses at the gene ends were 2 bases for V and 5 bases for J; bases not matched to a gene: 11. The CDR3 totals 17 residues. Germline V gene sequence: CDR1 KGHSH, CDR2 LQKENI. The CDR3 DNA reads TGTGCCAGCTCACCAACTTCCAGGGACAGGGGATGGGAGACCCAGTACTTC. Its protein is CASSPTSRDRGWETQYF.

As to this clone: The sample carries other DNA sequences with the same CDR3. This chain links TRBV20-1 with TRBJ2-1; D gene unclear. V shed 0 bases and J shed 7 bases, with 4 bases lying between them. The germline gives CDR1 DFQATT, CDR2 SNEGSKA (reference sequence). This CDR3 region has 11 residues. CDR3 DNA sequence: TGCAGTGCTAGAGACTATAATGAGCAGTTCTTC. Translating it yields CSARDYNEQFF.

This chain links TRBV9 with TRBJ2-3, with 9 bases that match TRBD2. Trimming took 0 bases from V and 3 from J; bases not matched to a gene: 8. Germline V gives CDR1 SGDLS, CDR2 YYNGEE. This CDR3 comprises 17 residues. CDR3 loop: CASSVDIGAGGTDTQYF. DNA for the CDR3: TGTGCCAGCAGCGTAGATATCGGAGCGGGGGGTACAGATACGCAGTATTTT.

The genes are TRBV6-5 and TRBJ2-3; D unclear. Trimming took off 2 bases at V and 0 bases at J, with 9 bases between the two ends. This CDR3 region has 15 residues. CDR1 MNHEY and CDR2 SVGAGI come from the germline V gene. The CDR3 region has the DNA TGTGCCAGCAGTTACGTGGCGTCTAGCACAGATACGCAGTATTTT. This codes for CASSYVASSTDTQYF.

V and J are TRBV18 and TRBJ2-2; D gene ambiguous. The V end lost 0 bases, the J end lost 6 bases, and 17 bases lay between the germline ends. CDR1 is KGHSH and CDR2 is LQKENI in the germline V gene. This CDR3 comprises 17 residues. This CDR3 reads CASSPPSADPGAGELFF. DNA of the CDR3: TGTGCCAGCTCACCACCTTCTGCGGACCCGGGTGCCGGGGAGCTGTTTTTT.

This rearrangement joins TRBV11-2 to TRBJ1-5, with D uncertain. The V end lost 3 bases, the J end lost 3 bases, and 6 bases lay between the germline ends. The CDR3 sequence is 13 residues long. Germline V gives CDR1 SGHAT, CDR2 FQNNGV. The CDR3 protein is CASSLSDNQPQHF. DNA for the CDR3: TGTGCCAGCAGCTTGTCCGACAATCAGCCCCAGCATTTT.

The chain joins TRBV5-1 to TRBJ1-4; D remains unclear. The CDR3 contains 16 residues. Germline CDR1 SGHRS, CDR2 YFSETQ. V lost 5 bases to trimming and J lost 5 bases, with 19 bases between them. The CDR3 DNA is TGCGCCAGCAGTTACTCCGAACTTGGCTCGAATGAAAAACTGTTTTTT. It encodes CASSYSELGSNEKLFF.

The CDR3 loop reads CASSLRRLAGGHDTDTQYF. The DNA for the CDR3 is TGTGCCAGCAGCCTCCGTAGACTAGCGGGAGGGCATGACACAGATACGCAGTATTTT. V is TRBV14 and J is TRBJ2-3, with TRBD2 identical over 14 bases. The CDR3 spans 19 residues. Looked up from germline, CDR1 is SGHDN and CDR2 is FVKESK. V trimming: 4 bases; J trimming: 2 bases; junction bases outside the gene matches: 11.

This chain uses TRBV18 with TRBJ2-7, with D uncertain. Trimming took off 2 bases at V and 6 bases at J, with 17 bases between the two ends. This CDR3 has 15 residues. CDR1 KGHSH and CDR2 LQKENI come from the germline V gene. The CDR3 here is CASSPRSSGAGEQYF. In DNA, the CDR3 is TGTGCCAGCTCACCAAGATCTTCAGGCGCCGGCGAGCAGTACTTC. The full variable domain, completed using reference TRBV18 and TRBJ2-7, is NAGVMQNPRHLVRRRGQEARLRCSPMKGHSHVYWYRQLPEEGLKFMVYLQKENIIDESGMPKERFSAEFPKEGPSILRIQQVVRGDSAAYFCASSPRSSGAGEQYFGPGTRLTVT.

The chain is built from TRBV6-5 and TRBJ1-1; tentative D call: TRBD1 (5 bases). Trimming removed 3 bases at V and 4 bases at J, with 18 bases between. This CDR3 has 16 amino acids. Germline CDR1 MNHEY, CDR2 SVGAGI. CDR3 region: CASSYASRGSVTEAFF. In DNA, the CDR3 is TGTGCCAGCAGTTATGCGTCAAGGGGTAGCGTCACTGAAGCTTTCTTT.

The genes are TRBV5-1 and TRBJ2-7; a possible D gene is TRBD1 (5 bases). This CDR3 spans 15 amino acids. Germline lookup yields CDR1 SGHRS and CDR2 YFSETQ. The V end was cut by 0 bases, the J end by 2 bases, with 12 bases between. This CDR3 reads CASSLEDTNPYEQYF. CDR3 DNA sequence: TGCGCCAGCAGCTTGGAGGACACTAACCCCTACGAGCAGTACTTC.

The chain links TRBV11-3 to TRBJ2-5; a weak D match, TRBD2 (6 bases). The CDR3 runs to 13 residues. V was cut by 6 bases and J by 2 bases, with 10 bases left in between. The germline CDR1 and CDR2 sequences are SGHNT and YENEEA. CDR3: CASSRSGQETQYF. CDR3 DNA sequence: TGTGCCAGCAGTCGTAGCGGACAAGAGACCCAGTACTTC. The variable domain in full, completed from reference TRBV11-3 and TRBJ2-5, reads EAGVVQSPRYKIIEKKQPVAFWCNPISGHNTLYWYLQNLGQGPELLIRYENEEAVDDSQLPKDRFSAERLKGVDSTLKIQPAELGDSAVYLCASSRSGQETQYFGPGTRLLVL.

The CDR3 DNA is TGCGCCAGCAGCTTGGTGTGGGGTTCCGGGGCCAACGTCCTGACTTTC. Protein: CASSLVWGSGANVLTF. The rearrangement joins TRBV5-1 to TRBJ2-6, with D hard to call. V gave up 0 bases and J gave up 4 bases, with 11 bases separating them. Germline assignment: CDR1 SGHRS and CDR2 YFSETQ. The length of the CDR3 is 16 residues.

The chain joins TRBV28 to TRBJ2-3; TRBD2 aligns across 10 bases. CDR1 and CDR2 from the germline V gene are MDHEN and SYDVKM. The CDR3 consists of 17 residues. V lost 3 bases to trimming and J lost 5 bases; unmatched junction nucleotides: 11. CDR3: CASSFQGLASSRDTQYF. The CDR3 DNA follows: TGTGCCAGCAGTTTCCAGGGACTAGCGAGCTCACGAGATACGCAGTATTTT. Full variable domain (missing parts from reference TRBV28 and TRBJ2-3): DVKVTQSSRYLVKRTGEKVFLECVQDMDHENMFWYRQDPGLGLRLIYFSYDVKMKEKGDIPEGYSVSREKKERFSLILESASTNQTSMYLCASSFQGLASSRDTQYFGPGTRLTVL.

The rearrangement links TRBV6-5 to TRBJ2-1; 7 bases are a match to TRBD2. J gave up 7 bases and V 6 bases, and 6 bases lay outside the gene matches. In germline, CDR1 is MNHEY, CDR2 SVGAGI. CDR3 size: 13 residues. The CDR3, as DNA: TGTGCCAGCAGAGAAGCGGGGTTTAATGAGCAGTTCTTC. Its protein product is CASREAGFNEQFF.

This chain joins TRBV29-1 and TRBJ2-3, with 7 bases that match TRBD1. Losses at the gene ends were 7 bases for V and 6 bases for J; bases not matched to a gene: 4. Germline CDR1 is SQVTM and CDR2 is ANQGSEA. CDR3 length equals 11 residues. The CDR3: CSANRGDTQYF. The CDR3 DNA follows: TGCAGCGCAAACAGGGGTGATACGCAGTATTTT.

V and J are TRBV29-1 and TRBJ2-3; D is ambiguous. Germline CDR1 is SQVTM and CDR2 is ANQGSEA. V lost 0 bases, J lost 1 base, and 5 bases lay in between. There are 13 residues in the CDR3. The CDR3 is CSVEDGGTDTQYF. The DNA of the CDR3 is TGCAGCGTTGAAGATGGGGGCACAGATACGCAGTATTTT.

The chain carries TRBV19 and TRBJ2-7, with D perhaps TRBD2 (5 bases). Trimming pared 6 bases from V and 3 bases from J, leaving 12 bases between. Per germline, CDR1 LNHDA and CDR2 SQIVND (reference sequence). The CDR3 length is 13 residues. CDR3 DNA: TGTGCCAGTAGAGAGGGAGTAGGCTACGAGCAGTACTTC. Translation gives CASREGVGYEQYF.

This chain links TRBV30 with TRBJ1-2, with D maybe TRBD1 (5 bases). The CDR3 has 14 residues. Trimming took 2 bases from V and 2 from J, leaving 12 bases between them. Germline CDR1 is GTSNPN and CDR2 is SVGIG (reference sequence). The chain's CDR3 is CAWSHRGTNYGYTF. CDR3 DNA sequence: TGTGCCTGGAGTCACCGGGGCACCAACTATGGCTACACCTTC. Using reference TRBV30 and TRBJ1-2 for the parts outside the CDR3, the full variable domain is SQTIHQWPATLVQPVGSPLSLECTVEGTSNPNLYWYRQAAGRGLQLLFYSVGIGQISSEVPQNLSASRPQDRQFILSSKKLLLSDSGFYLCAWSHRGTNYGYTFGSGTRLTVV.

The chain has TRBV5-1 and TRBJ2-2, with D possibly being TRBD1 (7 bases). This CDR3 comprises 15 residues. The germline V gene encodes CDR1 SGHRS and CDR2 YFSETQ. V gave up 1 base and J gave up 5 bases, with 12 bases separating them. The CDR3 loop reads CASSLIQGGTGELFF. CDR3 coding DNA: TGCGCCAGCAGCTTGATCCAGGGGGGTACCGGGGAGCTGTTTTTT. The entire variable domain, with the rest obtained from reference TRBV5-1 and TRBJ2-2, is as follows: KAGVTQTPRYLIKTRGQQVTLSCSPISGHRSVSWYQQTPGQGLQFLFEYFSETQRNKGNFPGRFSGRQFSNSRSEMNVSTLELGDSALYLCASSLIQGGTGELFFGEGSRLTVL.